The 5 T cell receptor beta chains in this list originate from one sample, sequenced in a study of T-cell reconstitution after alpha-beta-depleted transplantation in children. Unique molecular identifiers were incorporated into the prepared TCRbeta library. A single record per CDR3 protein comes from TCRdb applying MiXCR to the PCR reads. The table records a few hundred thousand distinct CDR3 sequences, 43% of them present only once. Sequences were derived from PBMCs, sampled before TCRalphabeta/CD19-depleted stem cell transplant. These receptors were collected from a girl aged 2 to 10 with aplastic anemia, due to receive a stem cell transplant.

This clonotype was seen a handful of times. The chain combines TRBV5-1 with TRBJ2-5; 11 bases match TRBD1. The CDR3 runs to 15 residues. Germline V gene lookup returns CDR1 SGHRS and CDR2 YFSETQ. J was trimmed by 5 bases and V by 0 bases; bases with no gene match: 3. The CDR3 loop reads CASSLGDRGAETQYF. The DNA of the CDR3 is TGCGCCAGCAGCTTGGGGGACAGGGGGGCGGAGACCCAGTACTTC.

DNA of the CDR3: TGTGCCAGTGAGAGGCTAGCGGGGCCAAGCTCCTACAATGAGCAGTTCTTC. It codes for CASERLAGPSSYNEQFF. The rearrangement links TRBV25-1 to TRBJ2-1; 9 bases match TRBD2. The germline gives CDR1 MGHDK, CDR2 SYGVNS. V was clipped by 9 bases and J by 0 bases; unmatched bases: 12. The CDR3 length is 17 residues.

CDR3 nucleotide sequence: TGTGCCAGCAGCTTAGTTGGGCTAGCGGGGGGGCCTCGGGAGACCCAGTACTTC. Translation: CASSLVGLAGGPRETQYF. The chain is built from TRBV7-3 and TRBJ2-5; TRBD2 matches at 12 bases. V was pared by 2 bases and J by 5 bases, with 12 bases of the junction left unmatched. Germline V CDR1 and CDR2: SGHTA, FQGTGA. The CDR3 is 18 residues long.

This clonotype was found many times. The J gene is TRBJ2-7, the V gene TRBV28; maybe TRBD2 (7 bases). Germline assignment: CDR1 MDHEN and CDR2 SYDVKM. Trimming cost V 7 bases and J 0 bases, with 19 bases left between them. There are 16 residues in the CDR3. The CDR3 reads CASNSWGRGASYEQYF. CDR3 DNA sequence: TGTGCCAGCAATTCCTGGGGGAGGGGGGCCTCCTACGAGCAGTACTTC. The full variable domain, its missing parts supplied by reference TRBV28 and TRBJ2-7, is DVKVTQSSRYLVKRTGEKVFLECVQDMDHENMFWYRQDPGLGLRLIYFSYDVKMKEKGDIPEGYSVSREKKERFSLILESASTNQTSMYLCASNSWGRGASYEQYFGPGTRLTVT.

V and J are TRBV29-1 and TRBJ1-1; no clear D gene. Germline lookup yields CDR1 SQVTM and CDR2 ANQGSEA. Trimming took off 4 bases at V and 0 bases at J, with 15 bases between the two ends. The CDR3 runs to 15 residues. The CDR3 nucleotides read TGCAGCGTTGGTGGGTTGGGTGGAGTGAACACTGAAGCTTTCTTT. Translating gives CSVGGLGGVNTEAFF.